The 12 T cell receptor beta chains below were found in one sample sequenced in a study of control samples from healthy donors and cancer patients. Clones were sequenced by immunoSEQ multiplex PCR, and TCRdb holds only the in-frame ones, with some missing. The sample contains fewer than 200,000 clones, about 92% of which appear only once. The sequenced material came from blood. These receptors were collected from a man younger than 40 in good health.

The V and J genes are TRBV20-1 and TRBJ2-1; D perhaps matches TRBD2 (6 bases). V lost 4 bases and J lost 8, with 9 bases in between. Germline loops: CDR1 DFQATT, CDR2 SNEGSKA (reference sequence). This CDR3 has 11 residues. CDR3 in DNA: TGCAGTGCTATGGCGGGGTATGAGCAGTTCTTC. Encoded protein: CSAMAGYEQFF.

The J gene is TRBJ1-4, the V gene TRBV20-1; D remains unclear. There are 14 residues in the CDR3. CDR1 is DFQATT and CDR2 is SNEGSKA in the germline V gene (reference sequence). Trimming stripped 3 bases from V and 0 bases from J, with 8 bases between. In DNA form, the CDR3 reads TGCAGTGCTAGTTCCGGTGCAACTAATGAAAAACTGTTTTTT. Translating it yields CSASSGATNEKLFF.

This chain links TRBV2 with TRBJ2-1; D unclear. The CDR3 is made up of 9 amino acids. V lost 10 bases to trimming and J lost 5 bases, with 3 bases between them. The germline CDR1 and CDR2 sequences are SNHLY and FYNNEI. CDR3 in DNA: TGTGCCACAAACAATGAGCAGTTCTTC. Its protein is CATNNEQFF. The full variable domain, its missing parts supplied by reference TRBV2 and TRBJ2-1, is EPEVTQTPSHQVTQMGQEVILRCVPISNHLYFYWYRQILGQKVEFLVSFYNNEISEKSEIFDDQFSVERPDGSNFTLKIRSTKLEDSAMYFCATNNEQFFGPGTRLTVL.

The gene calls are TRBV23-1 and TRBJ2-7; D call uncertain. TRBV23-1 falls under the ORF class, with uncertain function. The CDR3 runs to 16 residues. V dropped 0 bases and J dropped 0 bases, with 12 bases sitting between them. The chain's CDR3 is CASSQSKVYSSYEQYF. CDR3 DNA sequence: TGCGCCAGCAGTCAATCGAAGGTTTATAGCTCCTACGAGCAGTACTTC.

The chain combines TRBV7-2 with TRBJ1-3; tentative D call: TRBD1 (6 bases). From germline, CDR1 is SGHTA and CDR2 FQGNSA. The V gene lost 5 bases and the J gene lost 0 bases, with 8 bases spanning the gap. The CDR3 has 14 amino acids. In DNA, the CDR3 is TGTGCCAGCAGCACAGGGCTCTCTGGAAACACCATATATTTT. This gives the protein CASSTGLSGNTIYF.

The V and J genes are TRBV6-5 and TRBJ1-5; 8 positions match TRBD1. The CDR3 is 15 amino acids. Germline V gene data show CDR1 as MNHEY and CDR2 as SVGAGI. The V segment lost 5 bases and the J segment 7 bases; nucleotides outside the gene matches: 10. The CDR3 DNA reads TGTGCCAGCAGTACAATCCAGGGGGCTGGACAGCCCCAGCATTTT. This translates into CASSTIQGAGQPQHF.

For this clone: In the same sample, other DNA sequences code for this CDR3. The V call is TRBV30, the J call TRBJ1-6; 7 bases agree with TRBD1. Looked up from germline, CDR1 is GTSNPN and CDR2 is SVGIG (reference sequence). Trimming removed 3 bases from V and 10 bases from J; junction bases left unmatched: 15. The CDR3 consists of 16 residues. CDR3 loop: CAWRGPPTGPNSPLHF. CDR3 coding DNA: TGTGCCTGGAGGGGGCCTCCGACAGGGCCAAACTCACCCCTCCACTTT.

This sequence joins TRBV5-6 and TRBJ2-7, with D unclear. From germline, CDR1 is SGHDT and CDR2 YYEEEE. The CDR3 contains 14 residues. The V gene lost 3 bases and the J gene lost 3 bases, with 13 bases spanning the gap. As DNA, the CDR3 is TGTGCCAGCAGCTCCAGACAATTCAACTACGAGCAGTACTTC. Protein sequence: CASSSRQFNYEQYF.

J is TRBJ2-1 and V is TRBV5-1; 14 bases line up with TRBD2. Per germline, CDR1 SGHRS and CDR2 YFSETQ. This CDR3 region has 15 residues. The ends lost 4 bases at V and 7 bases at J; junction bases unmatched: 4. The CDR3 DNA is TGCGCCAGCAGCAGGACTAGCGGGGGGAGTAATGAGCAGTTCTTC. Translating gives CASSRTSGGSNEQFF.

V usage is TRBV6-5 and J usage is TRBJ1-1; no firm D call. There are 13 residues in the CDR3. Per the germline V gene, CDR1 is MNHEY and CDR2 is SVGAGI. V gave up 7 bases and J gave up 10 bases, with 19 bases separating them. The CDR3: CASTNSGKGRAFF. The CDR3 bases are TGTGCCAGCACCAACAGCGGAAAAGGTCGAGCTTTCTTT.

CDR3 in DNA: TGTGCCAGCAGTTCCACCGGACTAGCCGGACAGTTCTTC. It is translated as CASSSTGLAGQFF. The rearrangement uses TRBV27 and TRBJ2-1; the match to TRBD2 covers 8 bases. The CDR3 runs 13 residues. Looked up from germline, CDR1 is MNHEY and CDR2 is SMNVEV (reference sequence). After removal of 4 bases from V and 13 bases from J, the junction contained 9 bases not matched to a gene.

V and J are TRBV19 and TRBJ2-7, with 9 positions matching TRBD1. The CDR3 runs to 15 residues. Germline-derived CDR1 and CDR2 are LNHDA and SQIVND (reference sequence). With 8 bases clipped from V and 7 bases from J, the junction kept 15 bases outside the gene matches. The CDR3 nucleotides are TGTGCCAGTTCCGAGATGGGACAGGGCCGTATGGAGCAGTACTTC. Encoded protein: CASSEMGQGRMEQYF.